This entry concerns a single T cell receptor beta chain. Trimming took 1 base from V and 2 from J, leaving 6 bases between them. This CDR3 comprises 12 residues. The germline CDR1 and CDR2 sequences are GTSNPN and SVGIG (reference sequence). TCRdb's table, derived via immunoSEQ multiplex PCR, lists solely in-frame clones and lacks some. The table includes roughly 70,000 clones, approximately 80% detected once. This sample is part of a study of blood T cell repertoires in COVID-19. The chain is built from TRBV30 and TRBJ2-7, with D tentatively TRBD2 (5 bases). This receptor was identified in a woman over 75 with active or convalescent COVID-19. The specimen was peripheral blood. The CDR3 coding sequence is TGTGCCTGGAGTGGGACTGCCTACGAGCAGTACTTC. Translated, it gives CAWSGTAYEQYF. Full variable domain (remainder filled in from reference TRBV30 and TRBJ2-7): SQTIHQWPATLVQPVGSPLSLECTVEGTSNPNLYWYRQAAGRGLQLLFYSVGIGQISSEVPQNLSASRPQDRQFILSSKKLLLSDSGFYLCAWSGTAYEQYFGPGTRLTVT.